This T cell receptor beta chain appears in the sequencing data of a study of identifying expanded T cells in peripheral blood (dated by TCRdb to the late 2010s). A note on the overall study: Separate aliquots of the same genomic DNA pool were sequenced to produce technical replicates, and four replicates were compared in pairs.

TCRbeta CDR3 regions were profiled by bias-controlled multiplex PCR amplification of genomic DNA with the immunoSEQ Assay. The source study handled its data this way. To quantify the absolute abundance of each unique TCRbeta CDR3 region, the sequences were collapsed and filtered. Differential abundance was assessed using a binomial (Fisher-equivalent) model and a beta-binomial model in which time-dependent variance fitted from healthy donors was added. Clones with fewer than 5 combined templates were removed, and a clone was called differentially abundant if the clone's Benjamini-Hochberg FDR was below 0.01. Beta-binomial variance was modeled as a function of total template count across the two samples using the form v = (b*log(k)+a)^2. This immuneACCESS table, as held by TCRdb, lists in-frame sequences with V and J called but not all clones. Of the missing ones, under half trace to an unresolved V gene in checked studies; the others have no known cause. The DNA was the basis for D and trimming; V, J and clone size are from that table. In this sample the table shows over 100,000 clones, about 88% of which occur a single time. About 8.6% of the sample is in the top ten clones.

No immune events, such as infections, were documented for the healthy donors during the collection period. Time-dependent variance in a beta-binomial model of T-cell clone differential abundance was calibrated using healthy-donor blood repertoires as a training cohort. The training cohort comprised roughly ten healthy donors, 3 female and 7 male. On average the donors were around 39 years old, and their ages spanned 29 to 64 years. Whole blood from each healthy donor was obtained from a commercial supplier and was collected at three time points 2 to 3 weeks apart. For immunosequencing, genomic DNA was extracted from unsorted whole blood. Study-wide findings and limitations: The authors expected that over much longer intervals, such as months to years, biological variance in healthy repertoires might increase even further. In all healthy donors, the variance in clone template counts between samples taken two to three weeks apart rose significantly as total template count increased. The binomial model flagged about 1.2 differentially abundant clones between technical replicates, compared with about 16 over approximately 2 weeks and approximately 20 over roughly 4 weeks. Across all healthy-donor time intervals, the beta-binomial model significantly lowered both the number of clones called differentially abundant and the false-positive rate.

A word on this clone: This receptor's antigen is unknown. Per-base quality was not reported, and no clone a single base away is much larger than it.

The receptor was isolated from a person aged 18 to 75 in good health. Sequencing input: blood.

The base sequence is TGTGCCAGCAGCAAACTAGCGGGATCCTACGAGCAGTACTTC. The encoded protein is CASSKLAGSYEQYF. The chain employs TRBV28 and TRBJ2-7, with 10 middle bases fitting TRBD2. CDR1 and CDR2 are read off the germline V gene as MDHEN and SYDVKM. The CDR3 measures 14 amino acids from cysteine to phenylalanine. Left in the record is the CDR3 DNA by itself, 42 bases read in frame from the first base. V trim: 6 bases; J trim: 1 base; unmatched bases: 3.